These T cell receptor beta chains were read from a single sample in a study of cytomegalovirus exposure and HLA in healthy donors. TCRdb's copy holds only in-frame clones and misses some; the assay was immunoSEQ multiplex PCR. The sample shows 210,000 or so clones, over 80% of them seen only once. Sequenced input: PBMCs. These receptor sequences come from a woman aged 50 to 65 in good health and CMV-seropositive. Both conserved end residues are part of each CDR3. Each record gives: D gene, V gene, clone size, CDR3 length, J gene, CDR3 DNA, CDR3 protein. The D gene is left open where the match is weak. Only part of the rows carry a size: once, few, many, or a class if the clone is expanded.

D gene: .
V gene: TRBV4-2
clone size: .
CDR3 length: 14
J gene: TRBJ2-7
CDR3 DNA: TGTGCCAGCAGCCGGGCTGGCTTAACCTACGAGCAGTACTTC
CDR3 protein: CASSRAGLTYEQYF

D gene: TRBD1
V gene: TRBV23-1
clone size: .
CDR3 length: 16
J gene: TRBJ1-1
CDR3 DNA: TGCGCCTGGCTGGCGGACAGGGGACTCATGAACACTGAAGCTTTCTTT
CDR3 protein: CAWLADRGLMNTEAFF

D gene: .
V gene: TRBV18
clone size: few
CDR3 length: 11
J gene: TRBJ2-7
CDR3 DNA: TGTGCCAGCTCACCGGGGGGTGTTCGGTACTTC
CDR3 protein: CASSPGGVRYF

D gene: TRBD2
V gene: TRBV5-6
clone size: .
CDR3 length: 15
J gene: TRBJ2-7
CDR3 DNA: TGTGCCAGCAGCTTGGAACTAGCGGGGTCCTACGAGCAGTACTTC
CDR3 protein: CASSLELAGSYEQYF

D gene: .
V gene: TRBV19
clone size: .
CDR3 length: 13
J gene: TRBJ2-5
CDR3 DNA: TGTGCCAGTAGTATCAGCGGGTCGGAGACCCAGTACTTC
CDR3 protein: CASSISGSETQYF

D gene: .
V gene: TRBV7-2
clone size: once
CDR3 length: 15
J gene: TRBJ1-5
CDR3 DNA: TGTGCCAGCACTCTCACGTCAGGGAGCAATCAGCCCCAGCATTTT
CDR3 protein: CASTLTSGSNQPQHF

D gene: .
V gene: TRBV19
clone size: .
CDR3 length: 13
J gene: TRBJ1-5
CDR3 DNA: TGTGCCAGTAGCCCCATGGGCAGTCAGCCCCAGCATTTT
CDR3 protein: CASSPMGSQPQHF

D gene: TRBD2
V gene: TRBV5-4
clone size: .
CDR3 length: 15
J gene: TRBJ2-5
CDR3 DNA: TGTGCCAGCAGACCCGGGACTAGCGGGGAAGAGACCCAGTACTTC
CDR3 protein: CASRPGTSGEETQYF

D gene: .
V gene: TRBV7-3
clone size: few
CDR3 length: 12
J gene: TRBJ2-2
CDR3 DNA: TGTGCCAGCAGCTTCATCACCGGGGAGCTGTTTTTT
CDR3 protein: CASSFITGELFF

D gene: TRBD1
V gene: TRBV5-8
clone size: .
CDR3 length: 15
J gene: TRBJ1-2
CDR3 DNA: TGTGCCAGCAGCCTGACAGGGACGACTAACTATGGCTACACCTTC
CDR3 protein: CASSLTGTTNYGYTF

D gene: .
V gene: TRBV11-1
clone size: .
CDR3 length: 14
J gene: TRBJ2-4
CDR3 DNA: TGTGCCAGCAGCGCTCAGGGGACCAAAAACATTCAGTACTTC
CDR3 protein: CASSAQGTKNIQYF

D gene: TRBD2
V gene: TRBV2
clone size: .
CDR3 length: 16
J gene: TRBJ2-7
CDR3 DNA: TGTGCCAGCAGGGTAGCCCGGGGGGTCCCCGACGGCGAGCAGTACTTC
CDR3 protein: CASRVARGVPDGEQYF

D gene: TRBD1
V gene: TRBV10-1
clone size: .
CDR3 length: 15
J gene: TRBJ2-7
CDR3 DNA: TGCGCCAGCAGTGAGTCCGGGGACAGGGGCGCCGAGCAGTACTTC
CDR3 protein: CASSESGDRGAEQYF

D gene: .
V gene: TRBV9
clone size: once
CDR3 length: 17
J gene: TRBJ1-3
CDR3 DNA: TGTGCCAGCAGCGCCGGCCCCCAGGGGTACTCTGGAAACACCATATATTTT
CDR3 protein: CASSAGPQGYSGNTIYF

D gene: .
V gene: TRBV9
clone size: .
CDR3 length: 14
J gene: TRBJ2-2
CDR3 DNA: TGTGCCAGCAGCCCGGGGGGCGGTACCGGGGAGCTGTTTTTT
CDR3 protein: CASSPGGGTGELFF

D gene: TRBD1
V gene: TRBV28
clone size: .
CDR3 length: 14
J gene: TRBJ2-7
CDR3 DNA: TGTGCCAGCAGTCCCGGGGACAGGGCGTACGAGCAGTACTTC
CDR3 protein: CASSPGDRAYEQYF

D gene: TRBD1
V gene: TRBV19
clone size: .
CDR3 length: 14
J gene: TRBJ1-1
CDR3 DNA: TGTGCCAGTAGTGGGGACAGGGAGAACACTGAAGCTTTCTTT
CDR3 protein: CASSGDRENTEAFF

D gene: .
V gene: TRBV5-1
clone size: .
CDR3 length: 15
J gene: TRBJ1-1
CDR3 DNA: TGCGCCAGCAGGCAGGCGACAGGCCCCGACACTGAAGCTTTCTTT
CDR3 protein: CASRQATGPDTEAFF

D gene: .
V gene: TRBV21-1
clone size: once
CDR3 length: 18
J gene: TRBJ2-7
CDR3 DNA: TGTGCCAGCAGCAAAGGTATAGGGCCAAGGCGGGGGGATTACGAGCAGTACTTC
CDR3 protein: CASSKGIGPRRGDYEQYF

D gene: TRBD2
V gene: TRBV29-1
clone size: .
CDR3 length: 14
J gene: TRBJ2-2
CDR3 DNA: TGCAGCGTTGTTCGGGGGGTGGGCACCGGGGAGCTGTTTTTT
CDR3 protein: CSVVRGVGTGELFF

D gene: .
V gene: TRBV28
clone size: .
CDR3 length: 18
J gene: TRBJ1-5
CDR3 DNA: TGTGCCAGCAGCCATCAATCCGGACAGTCATATAGCAATCAGCCCCAGCATTTT
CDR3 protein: CASSHQSGQSYSNQPQHF

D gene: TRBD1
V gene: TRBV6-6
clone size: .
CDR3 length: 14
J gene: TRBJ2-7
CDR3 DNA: TGTGCCAGCAGTTATGGACAGGGACCCTACGAGCAGTACTTC
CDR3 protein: CASSYGQGPYEQYF

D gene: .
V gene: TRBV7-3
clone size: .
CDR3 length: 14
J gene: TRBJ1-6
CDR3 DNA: TGTGCCAGCAGCCTGAAAGGTTTGGGCTCACCCCTCCACTTT
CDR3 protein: CASSLKGLGSPLHF

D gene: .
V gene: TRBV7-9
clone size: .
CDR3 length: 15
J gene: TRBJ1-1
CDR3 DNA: TGTGCCAGCAGCTTTGAGCGGGGGTTTAGCACTGAAGCTTTCTTT
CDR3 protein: CASSFERGFSTEAFF

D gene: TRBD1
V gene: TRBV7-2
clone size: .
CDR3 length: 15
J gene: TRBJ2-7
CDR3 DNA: TGTGCCAGCAGCTACCCGGGACAGGGAAGTAACGAGCAGTACTTC
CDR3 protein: CASSYPGQGSNEQYF

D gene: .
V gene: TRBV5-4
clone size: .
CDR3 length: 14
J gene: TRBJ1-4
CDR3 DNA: TGTGCCAGCAGCGCGGGCAGGTGGGATGAAAAACTGTTTTTT
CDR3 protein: CASSAGRWDEKLFF

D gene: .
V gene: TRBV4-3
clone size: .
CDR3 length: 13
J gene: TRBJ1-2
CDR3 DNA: TGCGCCAGCAGCCAAGAAGGCCGCGGGGGCTACACCTTC
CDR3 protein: CASSQEGRGGYTF